This T cell receptor (beta chain) was identified during a study of post-analysis software for immune sequencing data. Findings and limits, study-wide: About 5 TRBV segments occurring more often in patients than controls included TRBV5-6, TRBV5-1 and TRBV20-1. Normalized Chao1 diversity was significantly lower in multiple sclerosis patients than in controls. Same-batch preparations were strongly co-clustered by F measure.

Only a few counts were recorded for this clonotype. The target antigen is unknown. TCR beta cDNA libraries had unique molecular identifiers. Using its own MiXCR run on the PCR reads, TCRdb lists one record per CDR3 protein. The sample includes approximately 570,000 distinct CDR3 sequences, 44% of them seen just once. Germline V lookup: CDR1 MGHRA, CDR2 YSYEKL. V gave up 0 bases and J gave up 4 bases, with 9 bases separating them. CDR3 length equals 14 residues. The chain uses TRBV4-1 and TRBJ1-2; tentatively, D is TRBD1 (5 bases). The clonotype was recovered from a girl under 18 with multiple sclerosis. Source material: blood. The chain's CDR3 is CASSQEGTRYGYTF. The CDR3 DNA reads as TGCGCCAGCAGCCAAGAGGGGACGCGCTATGGCTACACCTTC.